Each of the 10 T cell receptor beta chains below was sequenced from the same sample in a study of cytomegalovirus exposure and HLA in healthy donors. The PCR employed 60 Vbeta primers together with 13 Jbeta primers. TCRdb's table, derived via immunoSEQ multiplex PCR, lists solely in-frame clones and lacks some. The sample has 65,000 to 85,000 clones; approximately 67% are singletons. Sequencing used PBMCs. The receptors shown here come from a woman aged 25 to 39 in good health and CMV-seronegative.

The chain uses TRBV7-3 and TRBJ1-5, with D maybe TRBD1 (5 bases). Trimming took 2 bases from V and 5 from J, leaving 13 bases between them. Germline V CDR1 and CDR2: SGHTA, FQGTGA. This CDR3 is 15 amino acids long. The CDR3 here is CASSLGGKEDQPQHF. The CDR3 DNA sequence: TGTGCCAGCAGCTTAGGGGGGAAAGAGGATCAGCCCCAGCATTTT. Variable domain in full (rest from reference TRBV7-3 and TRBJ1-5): GAGVSQTPSNKVTEKGKYVELRCDPISGHTALYWYRQSLGQGPEFLIYFQGTGAADDSGLPNDRFFAVRPEGSVSTLKIQRTERGDSAVYLCASSLGGKEDQPQHFGDGTRLSIL.

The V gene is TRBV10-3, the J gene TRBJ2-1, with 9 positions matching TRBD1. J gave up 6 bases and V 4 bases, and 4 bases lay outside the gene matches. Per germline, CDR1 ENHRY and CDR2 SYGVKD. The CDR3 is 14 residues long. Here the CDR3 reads CAISVQGAANEQFF. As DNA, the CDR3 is TGTGCCATCAGTGTACAGGGGGCTGCCAATGAGCAGTTCTTC.

The chain's CDR3 is CASSLGQGPYEQYF. CDR3 DNA sequence: TGCGCCAGCAGCTTGGGGCAGGGGCCCTACGAGCAGTACTTC. V is TRBV5-1 and J is TRBJ2-5, with a weak D call TRBD1 (6 bases). The J call may be wrong; the DNA end is better matched by TRBJ2-7. The CDR3 runs 14 residues. From germline, CDR1 is SGHRS and CDR2 YFSETQ.

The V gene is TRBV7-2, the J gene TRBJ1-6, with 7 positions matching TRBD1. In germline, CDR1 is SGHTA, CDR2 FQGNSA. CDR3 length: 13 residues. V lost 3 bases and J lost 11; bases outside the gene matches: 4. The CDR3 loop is CASSFEQGPPLHF. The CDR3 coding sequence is TGTGCCAGCAGCTTCGAACAGGGGCCACCCCTCCACTTT.

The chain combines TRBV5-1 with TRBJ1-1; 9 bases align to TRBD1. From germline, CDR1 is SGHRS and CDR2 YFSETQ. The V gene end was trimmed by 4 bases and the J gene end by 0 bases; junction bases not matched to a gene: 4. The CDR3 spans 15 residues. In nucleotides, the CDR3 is TGCGCCAGCAGCCCGGGACAGGGAATGAACACTGAAGCTTTCTTT. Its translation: CASSPGQGMNTEAFF.

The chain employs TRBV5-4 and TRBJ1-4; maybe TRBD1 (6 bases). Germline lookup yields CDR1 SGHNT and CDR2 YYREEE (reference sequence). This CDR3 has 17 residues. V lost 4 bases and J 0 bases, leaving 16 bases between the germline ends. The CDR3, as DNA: TGTGCCAGCAGCCGCGCAGGGAGGGGGGCAACTAATGAAAAACTGTTTTTT. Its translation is CASSRAGRGATNEKLFF. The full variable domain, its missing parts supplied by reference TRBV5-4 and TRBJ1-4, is ETGVTQSPTHLIKTRGQQVTLRCSSQSGHNTVSWYQQALGQGPQFIFQYYREEENGRGNFPPRFSGLQFPNYSSELNVNALELDDSALYLCASSRAGRGATNEKLFFGSGTQLSVL.

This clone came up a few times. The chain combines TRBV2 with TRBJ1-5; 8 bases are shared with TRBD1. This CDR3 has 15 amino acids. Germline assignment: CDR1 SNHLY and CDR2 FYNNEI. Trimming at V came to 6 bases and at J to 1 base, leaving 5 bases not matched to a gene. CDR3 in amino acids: CASSAGGNSNQPQHF. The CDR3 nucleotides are TGTGCCAGCAGCGCAGGGGGCAACAGCAATCAGCCCCAGCATTTT. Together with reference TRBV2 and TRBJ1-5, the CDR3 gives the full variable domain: EPEVTQTPSHQVTQMGQEVILRCVPISNHLYFYWYRQILGQKVEFLVSFYNNEISEKSEIFDDQFSVERPDGSNFTLKIRSTKLEDSAMYFCASSAGGNSNQPQHFGDGTRLSIL.

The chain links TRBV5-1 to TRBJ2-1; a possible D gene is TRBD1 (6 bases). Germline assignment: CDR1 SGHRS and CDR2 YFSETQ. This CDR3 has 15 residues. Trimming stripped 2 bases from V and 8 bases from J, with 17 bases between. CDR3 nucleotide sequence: TGCGCCAGCAGCTTCGTGCCAGGGGTAATCGATGAGCAGTTCTTC. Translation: CASSFVPGVIDEQFF.

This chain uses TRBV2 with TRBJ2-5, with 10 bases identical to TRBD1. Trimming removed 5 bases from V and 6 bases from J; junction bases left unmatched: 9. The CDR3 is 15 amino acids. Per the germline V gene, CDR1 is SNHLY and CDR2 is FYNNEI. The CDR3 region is CASSSSGQGMKTQYF. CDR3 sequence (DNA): TGTGCCAGCAGTTCCTCGGGACAGGGGATGAAGACCCAGTACTTC.

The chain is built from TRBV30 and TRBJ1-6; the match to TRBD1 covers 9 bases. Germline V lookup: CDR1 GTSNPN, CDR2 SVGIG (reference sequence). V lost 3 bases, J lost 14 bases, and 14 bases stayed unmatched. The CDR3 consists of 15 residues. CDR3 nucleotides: TGTGCCTGGAGCGTGGGGACAGGGCCGGTATCCACCCTCCACTTT. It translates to CAWSVGTGPVSTLHF.